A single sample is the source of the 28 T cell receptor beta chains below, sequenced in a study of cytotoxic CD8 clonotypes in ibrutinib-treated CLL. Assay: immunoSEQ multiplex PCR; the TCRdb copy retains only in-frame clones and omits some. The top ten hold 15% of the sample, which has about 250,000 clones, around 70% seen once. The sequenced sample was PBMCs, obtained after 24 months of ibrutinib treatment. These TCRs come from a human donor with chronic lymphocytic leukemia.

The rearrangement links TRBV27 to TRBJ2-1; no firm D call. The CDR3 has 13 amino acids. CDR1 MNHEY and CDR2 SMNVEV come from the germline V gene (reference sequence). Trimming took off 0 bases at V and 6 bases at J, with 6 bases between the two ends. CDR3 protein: CASSLSEVNEQFF. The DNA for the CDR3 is TGTGCCAGCAGTTTATCCGAAGTCAATGAGCAGTTCTTC.

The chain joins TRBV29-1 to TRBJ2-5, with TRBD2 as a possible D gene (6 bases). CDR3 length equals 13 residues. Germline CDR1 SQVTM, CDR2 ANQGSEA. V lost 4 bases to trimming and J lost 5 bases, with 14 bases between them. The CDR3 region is CSVGGDGSETQYF. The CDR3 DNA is TGCAGCGTTGGCGGGGACGGGTCGGAGACCCAGTACTTC.

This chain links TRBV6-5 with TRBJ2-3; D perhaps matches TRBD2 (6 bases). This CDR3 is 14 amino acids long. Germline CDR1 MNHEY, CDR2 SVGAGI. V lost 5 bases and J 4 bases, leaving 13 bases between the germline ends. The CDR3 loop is CASSGGFGADTQYF. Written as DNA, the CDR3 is TGTGCCAGCAGTGGGGGGTTTGGCGCAGATACGCAGTATTTT.

The CDR3 DNA is TGTGCCAGCAGACTCAGCGGGTCTGGGACTAGCGGGAGGTACGAGCAGTACTTC. As protein: CASRLSGSGTSGRYEQYF. V gene TRBV14 combines with J gene TRBJ2-7; 15 bases agree with TRBD2. The CDR3 contains 18 residues. Germline V gene lookup returns CDR1 SGHDN and CDR2 FVKESK. With 6 bases clipped from V and 4 bases from J, the junction kept 13 bases outside the gene matches.

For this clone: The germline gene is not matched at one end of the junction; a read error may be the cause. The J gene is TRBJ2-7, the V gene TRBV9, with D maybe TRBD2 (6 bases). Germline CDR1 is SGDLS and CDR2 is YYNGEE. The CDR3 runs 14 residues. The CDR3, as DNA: TGTGCCAGCAGGGTAGGCGGCGGGACCCACGAGCAGTACTTC. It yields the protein CASRVGGGTHEQYF.

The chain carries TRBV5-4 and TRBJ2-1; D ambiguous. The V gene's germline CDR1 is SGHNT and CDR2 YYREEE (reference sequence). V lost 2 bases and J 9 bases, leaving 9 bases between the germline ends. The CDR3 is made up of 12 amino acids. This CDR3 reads CASSFSGPEQFF. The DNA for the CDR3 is TGTGCCAGCAGCTTTTCCGGCCCTGAGCAGTTCTTC. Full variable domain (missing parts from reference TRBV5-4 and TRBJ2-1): ETGVTQSPTHLIKTRGQQVTLRCSSQSGHNTVSWYQQALGQGPQFIFQYYREEENGRGNFPPRFSGLQFPNYSSELNVNALELDDSALYLCASSFSGPEQFFGPGTRLTVL.

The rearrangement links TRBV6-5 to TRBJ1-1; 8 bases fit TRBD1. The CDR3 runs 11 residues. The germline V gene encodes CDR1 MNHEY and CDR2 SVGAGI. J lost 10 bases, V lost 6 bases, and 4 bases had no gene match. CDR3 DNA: TGTGCCAGCAGCCAGGGGGCTGGAGCTTTCTTT. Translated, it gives CASSQGAGAFF.

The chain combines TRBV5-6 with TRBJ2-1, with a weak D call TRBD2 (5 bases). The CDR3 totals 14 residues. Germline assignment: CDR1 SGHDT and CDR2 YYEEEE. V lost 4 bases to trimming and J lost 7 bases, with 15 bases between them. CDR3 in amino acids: CASSLGDPENEQFF. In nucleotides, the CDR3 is TGTGCCAGCAGCCTGGGAGACCCGGAGAATGAGCAGTTCTTC. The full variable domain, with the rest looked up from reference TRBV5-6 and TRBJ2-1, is DAGVTQSPTHLIKTRGQQVTLRCSPKSGHDTVSWYQQALGQGPQFIFQYYEEEERQRGNFPDRFSGHQFPNYSSELNVNALLLGDSALYLCASSLGDPENEQFFGPGTRLTVL.

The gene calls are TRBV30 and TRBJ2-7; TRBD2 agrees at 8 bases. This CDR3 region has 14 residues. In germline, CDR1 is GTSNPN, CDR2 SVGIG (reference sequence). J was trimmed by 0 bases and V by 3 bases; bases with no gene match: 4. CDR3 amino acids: CAWSPGGRSYEQYF. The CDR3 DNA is TGTGCCTGGAGCCCGGGGGGGCGCTCCTACGAGCAGTACTTC. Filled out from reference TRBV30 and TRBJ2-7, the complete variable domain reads SQTIHQWPATLVQPVGSPLSLECTVEGTSNPNLYWYRQAAGRGLQLLFYSVGIGQISSEVPQNLSASRPQDRQFILSSKKLLLSDSGFYLCAWSPGGRSYEQYFGPGTRLTVT.

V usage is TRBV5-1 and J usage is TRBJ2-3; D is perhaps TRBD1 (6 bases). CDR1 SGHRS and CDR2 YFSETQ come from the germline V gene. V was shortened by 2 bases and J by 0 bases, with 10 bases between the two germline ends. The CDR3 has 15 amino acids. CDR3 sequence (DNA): TGCGCCAGCAGCTTCAGGGGCCGGAGCACAGATACGCAGTATTTT. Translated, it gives CASSFRGRSTDTQYF.

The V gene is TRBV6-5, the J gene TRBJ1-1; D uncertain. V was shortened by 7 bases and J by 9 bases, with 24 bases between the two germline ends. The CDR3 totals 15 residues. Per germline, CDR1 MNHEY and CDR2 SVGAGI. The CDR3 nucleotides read TGTGCCAGCAATACCCCTTACCCGGCGGGAGGGAAAGCTTTCTTT. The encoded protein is CASNTPYPAGGKAFF.

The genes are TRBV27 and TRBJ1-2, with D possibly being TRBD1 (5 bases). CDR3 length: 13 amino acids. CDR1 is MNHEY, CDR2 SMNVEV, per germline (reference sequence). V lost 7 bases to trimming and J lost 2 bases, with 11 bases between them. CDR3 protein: CASMKTANYGYTF. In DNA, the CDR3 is TGTGCCAGCATGAAGACAGCGAACTATGGCTACACCTTC.

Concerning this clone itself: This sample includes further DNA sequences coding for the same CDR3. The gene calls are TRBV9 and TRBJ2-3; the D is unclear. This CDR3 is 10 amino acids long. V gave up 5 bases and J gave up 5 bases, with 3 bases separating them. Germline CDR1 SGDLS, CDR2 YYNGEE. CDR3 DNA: TGTGCCAGCAGTGGAGATACGCAGTATTTT. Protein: CASSGDTQYF.

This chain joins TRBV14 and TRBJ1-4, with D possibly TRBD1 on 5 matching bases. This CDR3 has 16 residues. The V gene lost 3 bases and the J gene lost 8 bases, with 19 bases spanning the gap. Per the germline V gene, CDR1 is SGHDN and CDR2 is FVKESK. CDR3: CASSHPAGGRGEKLFF. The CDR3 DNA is TGTGCCAGCAGCCATCCAGCTGGGGGAAGAGGAGAAAAACTGTTTTTT.

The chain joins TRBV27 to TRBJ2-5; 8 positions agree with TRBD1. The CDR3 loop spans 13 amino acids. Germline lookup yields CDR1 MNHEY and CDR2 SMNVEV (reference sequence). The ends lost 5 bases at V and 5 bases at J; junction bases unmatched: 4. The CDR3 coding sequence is TGTGCCAGCAGTGACAGGGGCGCGGAGACCCAGTACTTC. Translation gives CASSDRGAETQYF.

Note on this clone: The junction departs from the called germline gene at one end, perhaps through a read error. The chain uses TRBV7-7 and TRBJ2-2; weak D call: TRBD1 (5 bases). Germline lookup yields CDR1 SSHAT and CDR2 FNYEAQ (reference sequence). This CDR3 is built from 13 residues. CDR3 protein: CASSKGVTGELFF. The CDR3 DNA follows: TGTGCTAGCAGCAAAGGGGTCACCGGGGAGCTGTTTTTT.

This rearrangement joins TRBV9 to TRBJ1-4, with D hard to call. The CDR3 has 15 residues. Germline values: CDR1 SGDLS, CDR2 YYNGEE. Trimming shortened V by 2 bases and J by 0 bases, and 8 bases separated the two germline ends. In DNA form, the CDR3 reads TGTGCCAGCAGCGTTTCCGGAACAACTAATGAAAAACTGTTTTTT. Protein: CASSVSGTTNEKLFF. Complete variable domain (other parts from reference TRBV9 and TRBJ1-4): DSGVTQTPKHLITATGQRVTLRCSPRSGDLSVYWYQQSLDQGLQFLIQYYNGEERAKGNILERFSAQQFPDLHSELNLSSLELGDSALYFCASSVSGTTNEKLFFGSGTQLSVL.

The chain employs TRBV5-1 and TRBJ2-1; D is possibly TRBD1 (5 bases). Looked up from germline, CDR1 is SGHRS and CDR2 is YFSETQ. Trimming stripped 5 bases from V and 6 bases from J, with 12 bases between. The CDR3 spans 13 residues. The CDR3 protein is CASSPAQGNEQFF. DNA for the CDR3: TGCGCCAGCAGTCCTGCCCAGGGCAATGAGCAGTTCTTC.

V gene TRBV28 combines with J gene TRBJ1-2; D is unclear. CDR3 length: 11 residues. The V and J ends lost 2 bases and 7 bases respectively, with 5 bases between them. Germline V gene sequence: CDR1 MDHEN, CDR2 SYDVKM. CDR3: CASSLGVGYTF. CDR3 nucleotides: TGTGCCAGCAGTTTAGGCGTTGGCTACACCTTC.

This CDR3 is CASSLPGLADYEQYF. The CDR3 DNA follows: TGTGCCAGCAGCTTACCGGGACTAGCGGACTACGAGCAGTACTTC. The chain links TRBV5-6 to TRBJ2-7, with TRBD2 matching over 11 bases. Looked up from germline, CDR1 is SGHDT and CDR2 is YYEEEE. The CDR3 length is 15 residues. Germline trimming cut 2 bases from V and 3 bases from J; bases unmatched to any gene: 4.

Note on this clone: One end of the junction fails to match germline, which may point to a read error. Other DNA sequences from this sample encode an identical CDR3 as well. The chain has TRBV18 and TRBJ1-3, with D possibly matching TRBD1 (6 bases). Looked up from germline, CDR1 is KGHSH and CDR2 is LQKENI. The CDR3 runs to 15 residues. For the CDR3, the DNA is TGTGCCAGCTCACCGGACAGCCCCTCTGGAAACACTATATATTTT. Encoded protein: CASSPDSPSGNTIYF. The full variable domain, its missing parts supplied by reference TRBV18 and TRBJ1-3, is NAGVMQNPRHLVRRRGQEARLRCSPMKGHSHVYWYRQLPEEGLKFMVYLQKENIIDESGMPKERFSAEFPKEGPSILRIQQVVRGDSAAYFCASSPDSPSGNTIYFGEGSWLTVV.

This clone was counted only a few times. Here the CDR3 DNA reads TGTGCCAGCAGTTTGTGGCAGGGGAAGCACGAGCAGTACTTC. Encoded protein: CASSLWQGKHEQYF. The V call is TRBV27, the J call TRBJ2-7, with TRBD1 as a possible D gene (6 bases). V lost 3 bases, J lost 5 bases, and 14 bases lay in between. Germline values: CDR1 MNHEY, CDR2 SMNVEV (reference sequence). The length of the CDR3 is 14 residues.

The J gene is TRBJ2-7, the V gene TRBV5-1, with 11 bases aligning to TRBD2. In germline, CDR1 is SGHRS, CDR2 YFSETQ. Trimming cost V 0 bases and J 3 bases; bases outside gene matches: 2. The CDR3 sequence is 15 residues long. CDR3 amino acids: CASSLDTSGSYEQYF. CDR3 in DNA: TGCGCCAGCAGCTTGGATACTAGCGGGAGCTACGAGCAGTACTTC.

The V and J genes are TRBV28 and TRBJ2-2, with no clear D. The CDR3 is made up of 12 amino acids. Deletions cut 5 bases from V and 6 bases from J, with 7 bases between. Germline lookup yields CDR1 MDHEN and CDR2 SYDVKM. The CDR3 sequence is CASSPRPGELFF. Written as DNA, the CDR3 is TGTGCCAGCAGTCCCAGACCCGGGGAGCTGTTTTTT.

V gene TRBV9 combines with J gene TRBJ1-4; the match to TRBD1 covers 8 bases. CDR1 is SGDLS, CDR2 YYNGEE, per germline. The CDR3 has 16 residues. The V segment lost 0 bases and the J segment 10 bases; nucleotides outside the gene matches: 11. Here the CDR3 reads CASSVGQGTEPGKLFF. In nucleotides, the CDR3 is TGTGCCAGCAGCGTAGGACAGGGGACTGAACCCGGAAAACTGTTTTTT.

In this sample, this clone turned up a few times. As DNA, the CDR3 is TGTGCCAGCTGGGCAGGGGGCAGCAACACTGAAGCTTTCTTT. This gives the protein CASWAGGSNTEAFF. The V call is TRBV6-1, the J call TRBJ1-1; 8 bases map to TRBD1. The J segment lost 2 bases and the V segment lost 8 bases, leaving 7 bases of the junction unmatched. The CDR3 length is 14 residues. CDR1 is MNHNS, CDR2 SASEGT, per germline.

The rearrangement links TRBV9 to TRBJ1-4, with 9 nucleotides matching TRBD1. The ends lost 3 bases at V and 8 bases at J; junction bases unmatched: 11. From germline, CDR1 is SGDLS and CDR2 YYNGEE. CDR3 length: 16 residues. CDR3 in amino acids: CASSASKQGAGEKLFF. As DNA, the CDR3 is TGTGCCAGCAGCGCTTCCAAACAGGGGGCTGGGGAAAAACTGTTTTTT.

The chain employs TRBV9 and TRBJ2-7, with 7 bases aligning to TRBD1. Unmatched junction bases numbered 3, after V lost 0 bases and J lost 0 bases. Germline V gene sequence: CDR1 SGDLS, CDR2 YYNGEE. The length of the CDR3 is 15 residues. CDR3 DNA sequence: TGTGCCAGCAGCGTAGACAGGGGAAGCTCCTACGAGCAGTACTTC. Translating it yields CASSVDRGSSYEQYF.